The clone carrying this T cell receptor (beta chain) was seen just once. The sample comes from a study of cytotoxic CD8 clonotypes in ibrutinib-treated CLL. The planned depth of sequencing spanned 1 in 200,000 to 1 in 1 million T cells. The repertoire was sequenced with immunoSEQ multiplex PCR; TCRdb's copy has only in-frame clones and lacks some. The sample yields 110,000 to 150,000 clones, approximately 90% seen once. Germline V lookup: CDR1 MNHNS, CDR2 SASEGT. CDR3 length equals 15 residues. V shed 1 base and J shed 7 bases, with 14 bases lying between them. The sample in question was PBMCs, obtained after 12 months of ibrutinib treatment. The origin of this receptor is a human donor with chronic lymphocytic leukemia. The chain couples TRBV6-1 to TRBJ1-3, with no clear D. CDR3 in amino acids: CASSEEDLRRNTIYF. Written as DNA, the CDR3 is TGTGCCAGCAGTGAAGAAGACTTACGGCGGAACACCATATATTTT.